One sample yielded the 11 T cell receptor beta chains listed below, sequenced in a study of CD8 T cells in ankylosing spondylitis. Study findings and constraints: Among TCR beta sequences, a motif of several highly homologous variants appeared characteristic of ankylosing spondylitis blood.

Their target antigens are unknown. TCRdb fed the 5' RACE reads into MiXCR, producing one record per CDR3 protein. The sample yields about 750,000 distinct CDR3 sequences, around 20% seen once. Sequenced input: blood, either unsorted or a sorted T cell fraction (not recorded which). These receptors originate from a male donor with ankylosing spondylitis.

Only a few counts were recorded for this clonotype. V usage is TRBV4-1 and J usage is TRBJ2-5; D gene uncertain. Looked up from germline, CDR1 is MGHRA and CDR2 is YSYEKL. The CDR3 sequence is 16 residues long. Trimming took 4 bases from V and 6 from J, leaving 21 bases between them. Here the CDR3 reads CASSRSPYTEAQTQYF. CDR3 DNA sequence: TGCGCCAGCAGCCGCTCCCCGTACACCGAGGCTCAGACCCAGTACTTC.

CDR3 DNA: TGTGCCAGCACCCCTCCCCCGGGATCGAAGCAGTACTTC. Protein: CASTPPPGSKQYF. The J gene is TRBJ2-7, the V gene TRBV6-2 or TRBV6-3; maybe TRBD2 (5 bases). The CDR3 length is 13 residues. V was cut by 7 bases and J by 8 bases, with 18 bases left in between. Germline values: CDR1 MNHEY, CDR2 SVGEGT.

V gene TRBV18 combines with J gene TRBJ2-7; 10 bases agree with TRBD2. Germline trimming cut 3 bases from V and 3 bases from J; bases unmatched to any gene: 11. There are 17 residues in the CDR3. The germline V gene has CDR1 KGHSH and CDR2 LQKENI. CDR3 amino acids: CASSPPQLLAGSYEQYF. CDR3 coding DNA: TGTGCCAGCTCACCCCCGCAATTACTAGCGGGAAGCTACGAGCAGTACTTC. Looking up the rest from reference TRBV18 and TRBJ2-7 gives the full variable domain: NAGVMQNPRHLVRRRGQEARLRCSPMKGHSHVYWYRQLPEEGLKFMVYLQKENIIDESGMPKERFSAEFPKEGPSILRIQQVVRGDSAAYFCASSPPQLLAGSYEQYFGPGTRLTVT.

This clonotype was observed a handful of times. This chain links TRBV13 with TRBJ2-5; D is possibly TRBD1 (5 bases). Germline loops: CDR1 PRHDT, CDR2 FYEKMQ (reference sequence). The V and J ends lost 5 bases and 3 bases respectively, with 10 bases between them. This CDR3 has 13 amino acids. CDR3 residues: CASSRKTEETQYF. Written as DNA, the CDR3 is TGTGCCAGCAGCCGAAAGACAGAAGAGACCCAGTACTTC.

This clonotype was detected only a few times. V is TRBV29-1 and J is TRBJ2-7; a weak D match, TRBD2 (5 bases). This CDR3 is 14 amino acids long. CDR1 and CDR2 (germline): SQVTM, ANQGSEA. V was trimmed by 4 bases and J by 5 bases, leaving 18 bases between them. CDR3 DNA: TGCAGCGTTGCCGGACTCCCGCCATCCGACGAGCAGTACTTC. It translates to CSVAGLPPSDEQYF.

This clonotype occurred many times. CDR3 residues: CASTNSGGVAGELFF. The CDR3 DNA reads as TGTGCCAGCACGAATAGCGGGGGAGTCGCCGGGGAGCTGTTTTTT. The chain links TRBV12-3 or TRBV12-4 to TRBJ2-2; 9 nucleotides match TRBD2. Germline trimming cut 7 bases from V and 6 bases from J; bases unmatched to any gene: 9. This CDR3 has 15 amino acids.

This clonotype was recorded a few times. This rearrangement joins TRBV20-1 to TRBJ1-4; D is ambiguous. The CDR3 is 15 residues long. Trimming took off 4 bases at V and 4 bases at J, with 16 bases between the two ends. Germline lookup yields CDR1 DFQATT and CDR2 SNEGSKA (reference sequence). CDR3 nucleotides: TGCAGTGCTAATGAGGGAGCAAGGAATAATGAAAAACTGTTTTTT. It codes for CSANEGARNNEKLFF.

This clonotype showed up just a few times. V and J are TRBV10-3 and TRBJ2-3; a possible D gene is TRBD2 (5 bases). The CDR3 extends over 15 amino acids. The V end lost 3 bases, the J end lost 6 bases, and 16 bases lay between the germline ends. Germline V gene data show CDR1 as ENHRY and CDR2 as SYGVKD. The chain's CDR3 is CAISDIMEVPDTQYF. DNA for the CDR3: TGTGCCATCAGTGACATCATGGAGGTCCCGGATACGCAGTATTTT.

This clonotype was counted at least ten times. The CDR3 region has the DNA TGTGCCAGCAGTTCAGACTCGGGACAGCTCAATGAGCAGTTCTTC. As protein: CASSSDSGQLNEQFF. The rearrangement links TRBV12-3 or TRBV12-4 to TRBJ2-1; 7 positions agree with TRBD1. This CDR3 spans 15 amino acids. Unmatched junction bases numbered 9, after V lost 4 bases and J lost 6 bases.

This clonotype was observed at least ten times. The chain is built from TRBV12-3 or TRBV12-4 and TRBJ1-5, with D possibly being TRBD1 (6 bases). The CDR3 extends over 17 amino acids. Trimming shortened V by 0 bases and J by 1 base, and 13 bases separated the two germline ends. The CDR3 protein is CASSLALRDTSNQPQHF. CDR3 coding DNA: TGTGCCAGCAGTTTAGCGCTTCGGGACACGAGCAATCAGCCCCAGCATTTT.

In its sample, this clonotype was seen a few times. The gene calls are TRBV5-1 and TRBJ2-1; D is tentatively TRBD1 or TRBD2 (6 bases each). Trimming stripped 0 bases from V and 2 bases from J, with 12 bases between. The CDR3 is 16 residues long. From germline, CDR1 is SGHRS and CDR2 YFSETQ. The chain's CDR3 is CASSLGEGGAYNEQFF. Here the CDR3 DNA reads TGCGCCAGCAGCTTGGGCGAGGGGGGTGCCTACAATGAGCAGTTCTTC.